Below, one TCR beta chain is given with its context. The antigen is undetermined. Construction of the TCRbeta library involved unique molecular identifiers. Using its own MiXCR run on the PCR reads, TCRdb lists one record per CDR3 protein. Of hundreds of thousands of distinct CDR3 sequences listed, 20% to 30% are singletons. The data originate from a study of T-cell reconstitution after alpha-beta-depleted transplantation in children. Overall study results and limits: The origin of alpha-beta T cells about two months after transplant was reportedly several hundred expanded graft clones. The authors attributed T-cell counts and diversity one year after transplant mostly to newly produced T cells. Where some patients showed high TCRbeta diversity at day 60, it came from recipient T cells and thymic progenitors that had survived.

V was cut by 4 bases and J by 7 bases, with 14 bases left in between. Germline V gene data show CDR1 as SQVTM and CDR2 as ANQGSEA. The CDR3 covers 12 residues. This material consisted of PBMCs, mostly from graft donor cells, taken 360 days after TCRalphabeta/CD19-depleted stem cell transplant. The receptor was derived from a female patient aged 2-15 years who had a stem cell transplant for congenital amegakaryocytic thrombocytopenia, so the T cells may come from the graft donor. The chain carries TRBV29-1 and TRBJ2-7; unclear D gene. Written as DNA, the CDR3 is TGCAGCGTTGTGGCCCCCAAGGAGGAGCAGTACTTC. Translated, it gives CSVVAPKEEQYF.